The 5 T cell receptor beta chains below come from one sample, sequenced in a study of cytomegalovirus exposure and HLA in healthy donors. The PCR used 60 Vbeta and 13 Jbeta primers. Using immunoSEQ multiplex PCR, the repertoire was profiled, and TCRdb retains in-frame clones only, with some absent. The profile shows about 73,000 clones, 65% to 80% of them singletons. The source material was PBMCs. The receptors were sampled from a man between 65 and 79 years old in good health and CMV-seronegative.

The chain links TRBV6-5 to TRBJ2-3, with D tentatively TRBD1 (5 bases). CDR1 and CDR2 (germline): MNHEY, SVGAGI. The CDR3 has 15 amino acids. Trimming removed 3 bases from V and 2 bases from J, with 12 bases in between. The CDR3 nucleotides read TGTGCCAGCAGTTATACAGGCGAGAACACAGATACGCAGTATTTT. It yields the protein CASSYTGENTDTQYF.

The chain joins TRBV11-3 to TRBJ2-7; 8 nucleotides match TRBD1. Germline trimming cut 3 bases from V and 6 bases from J; bases unmatched to any gene: 7. The CDR3 has 14 amino acids. Germline assignment: CDR1 SGHNT and CDR2 YENEEA. CDR3 sequence (DNA): TGTGCCAGCAGCTTGGGACACACAGGGGGCGAGCAGTACTTC. Its translation is CASSLGHTGGEQYF.

This chain links TRBV6-5 with TRBJ1-6; the D is unclear. CDR3 length equals 16 residues. V dropped 4 bases and J dropped 0 bases, with 10 bases sitting between them. From germline, CDR1 is MNHEY and CDR2 SVGAGI. The CDR3, as DNA: TGTGCCAGCAGTTTGATACCGAGCTCCTATAATTCACCCCTCCACTTT. Translating gives CASSLIPSSYNSPLHF.

This rearrangement joins TRBV10-3 to TRBJ1-2; 10 bases line up with TRBD1. Per germline, CDR1 ENHRY and CDR2 SYGVKD. J lost 6 bases, V lost 6 bases, and 4 bases had no gene match. The CDR3 consists of 13 residues. CDR3: CAISGGTGDGYTF. CDR3 bases: TGTGCCATCAGCGGGGGGACAGGGGATGGCTACACCTTC.

The V call is TRBV29-1, the J call TRBJ2-1; TRBD2 aligns across 8 bases. The V gene end was trimmed by 4 bases and the J gene end by 8 bases; junction bases not matched to a gene: 4. CDR1 and CDR2 (germline): SQVTM, ANQGSEA. The length of the CDR3 is 12 residues. The CDR3 DNA follows: TGCAGCGTTGGCAATAGCGGGGATGAGCAGTTCTTC. Translated: CSVGNSGDEQFF.